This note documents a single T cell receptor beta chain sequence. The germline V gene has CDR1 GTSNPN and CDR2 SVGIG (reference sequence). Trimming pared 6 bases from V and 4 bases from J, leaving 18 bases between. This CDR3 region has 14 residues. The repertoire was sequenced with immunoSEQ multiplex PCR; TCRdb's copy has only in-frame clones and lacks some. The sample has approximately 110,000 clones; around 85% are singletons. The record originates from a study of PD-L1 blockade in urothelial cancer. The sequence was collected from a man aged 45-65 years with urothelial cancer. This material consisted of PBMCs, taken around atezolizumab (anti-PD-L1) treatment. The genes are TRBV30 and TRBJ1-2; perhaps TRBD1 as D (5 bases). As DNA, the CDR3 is TGTGCCTGCGTATGGGCAGGGAGGGCCTATGGCTACACCTTC. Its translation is CACVWAGRAYGYTF.